These T cell receptor beta chains were read from a single sample in a study of naive CD8 T cells in extremely preterm neonates. The data were produced by immunoSEQ multiplex PCR, yet TCRdb's version contains in-frame clones alone and is incomplete. The profile shows over 5,000 clones, approximately 96% of them singletons. The sample taken for sequencing was naive CD8+ T cells from blood. All receptors come from a human donor in good health. Both conserved end residues are part of each CDR3. A D gene is named only where the DNA matches it firmly.

J | D | V | CDR3 | DNA
TRBJ2-1 | TRBD2 | TRBV28 | CASSFLSGRVDNEQFF | TGTGCCAGCAGTTTCCTTAGCGGGAGGGTCGACAATGAGCAGTTCTTC
TRBJ2-1 | TRBD2 | TRBV5-3 | CARSVTTSGGANEQFF | TGTGCCAGAAGCGTCACTACTAGCGGGGGGGCCAATGAGCAGTTCTTC
TRBJ2-2 | TRBD2 | TRBV27 | CASSPGLASGELFF | TGTGCCAGCAGCCCGGGACTAGCCTCCGGGGAGCTGTTTTTT
TRBJ2-2 | TRBD2 | TRBV28 | CASSRRLAPNTGELFF | TGTGCCAGCAGTCGGAGACTAGCGCCAAACACCGGGGAGCTGTTTTTT
TRBJ2-1 | - | TRBV18 | CASDQGTYWTGDINEQFF | TGTGCCAGCGATCAGGGAACATACTGGACGGGGGATATCAATGAGCAGTTCTTC
TRBJ2-1 | - | TRBV14 | CASSQEWQSYNEQFF | TGTGCCAGCAGCCAAGAATGGCAGTCCTACAATGAGCAGTTCTTC
TRBJ2-1 | - | TRBV4-3 | CASSQGLPTYNEQFF | TGCGCCAGCAGCCAAGGACTTCCCACCTACAATGAGCAGTTCTTC
TRBJ2-2 | TRBD2 | TRBV28 | CASSWTSGIGNTGELFF | TGTGCCAGTTCTTGGACTAGCGGGATCGGTAACACCGGGGAGCTGTTTTTT
TRBJ2-7 | TRBD1 | TRBV15 | CATSRSGGAIAEQYF | TGTGCCACCAGCCGGTCAGGGGGCGCGATCGCCGAGCAGTACTTC
TRBJ1-2 | - | TRBV27 | CASSPSGGTIYGYTF | TGTGCCAGCAGTCCTTCGGGGGGGACTATCTATGGCTACACCTTC
TRBJ2-1 | TRBD2 | TRBV29-1 | CSDLAGVEQFF | TGCAGCGATCTAGCGGGAGTTGAGCAGTTCTTC
TRBJ2-5 | - | TRBV27 | CASSLLAVPGETQYF | TGTGCCAGCAGTTTACTGGCGGTACCGGGGGAGACCCAGTACTTC
TRBJ2-5 | TRBD2 | TRBV9 | CASSVGGRAVETQYF | TGTGCCAGCAGCGTGGGCGGGAGGGCCGTGGAGACCCAGTACTTC
TRBJ1-1 | TRBD1 | TRBV4-2 | CASSPRDRSGTEAFF | TGTGCCAGCAGCCCACGGGACAGGTCAGGGACTGAAGCTTTCTTT
TRBJ2-3 | - | TRBV7-3 | CASSLYLVPTDTQYF | TGTGCCAGCAGCTTATACCTAGTCCCCACAGATACGCAGTATTTT
TRBJ2-7 | - | TRBV6-5 | CASSFTAVHEQYF | TGTGCCAGCAGTTTTACAGCGGTACACGAGCAGTACTTC
TRBJ2-3 | - | TRBV28 | CASSLRGPSTDTQYF | TGTGCCAGCAGTTTAAGGGGCCCTAGCACAGATACGCAGTATTTT